The 15 T cell receptor beta chains below were found in one sample sequenced in a study of blood T cell repertoires in COVID-19. Method: immunoSEQ multiplex PCR; TCRdb's copy keeps in-frame clones and lacks some. The sample lists under 450,000 clones; more than 65% were seen once. Sequencing was done on a sample of peripheral blood. These receptors all come from a human donor with acute or convalescent COVID-19. The donor label of this sample is uncertain.

This chain links TRBV27 with TRBJ1-6; no clear D. From germline, CDR1 is MNHEY and CDR2 SMNVEV (reference sequence). V lost 2 bases and J 10 bases, leaving 18 bases between the germline ends. The CDR3 extends over 16 amino acids. The CDR3 nucleotides read TGTGCCAGCAGTTTACAAACACCTAATGAGAGGTCACCCCTCCACTTT. This sequence encodes CASSLQTPNERSPLHF.

J is TRBJ2-1 and V is TRBV5-5, with a weak D call TRBD1 (7 bases). This CDR3 is built from 15 residues. Germline V lookup: CDR1 SGHKS, CDR2 YYEKEE (reference sequence). V was shortened by 3 bases and J by 0 bases, with 10 bases between the two germline ends. CDR3 region: CASSSRGDSYNEQFF. CDR3 bases: TGTGCCAGCAGCTCCAGGGGGGACTCCTACAATGAGCAGTTCTTC.

This chain links TRBV9 with TRBJ1-2; D might be TRBD1 (5 bases). Germline CDR1 reads SGDLS; CDR2 reads YYNGEE. With 0 bases removed from V and 8 bases from J, the gap between germline ends came to 20 bases. The CDR3 has 16 amino acids. The CDR3 here is CASSVGGRGRGGGYTF. CDR3 in DNA: TGTGCCAGCAGCGTAGGAGGGCGAGGGAGGGGCGGCGGCTACACCTTC.

The chain combines TRBV20-1 with TRBJ1-6; no definite D call. Looked up from germline, CDR1 is DFQATT and CDR2 is SNEGSKA (reference sequence). Between the trimmed V and J ends, which lost 3 bases and 5 bases, there was a span of 8 bases. CDR3 length equals 13 residues. This CDR3 is CSASRRDNSPLHF. In nucleotides, the CDR3 is TGCAGTGCTAGTCGGCGGGATAATTCACCCCTCCACTTT.

The genes are TRBV29-1 and TRBJ1-1, with 8 bases aligning to TRBD1. Germline V CDR1 and CDR2: SQVTM, ANQGSEA. The CDR3 length is 12 residues. The trim removed 3 bases at V and 11 bases at J, leaving 8 bases unmatched. The CDR3 is CSVDGQGSKAFF. As DNA, the CDR3 is TGCAGCGTTGATGGACAGGGCAGTAAGGCTTTCTTT.

The chain is built from TRBV18 and TRBJ1-4; 7 nucleotides align to TRBD1. Germline V gives CDR1 KGHSH, CDR2 LQKENI. After removal of 9 bases from V and 4 bases from J, the junction contained 5 bases not matched to a gene. The CDR3 length is 13 residues. The chain's CDR3 is CASGGQNNEKLFF. The DNA for the CDR3 is TGTGCCAGTGGGGGACAGAATAATGAAAAACTGTTTTTT.

V gene TRBV7-2 combines with J gene TRBJ2-3; 11 nucleotides line up with TRBD1. After removal of 6 bases from V and 4 bases from J, the junction contained 9 bases not matched to a gene. The CDR3 covers 16 residues. CDR1 and CDR2 (germline): SGHTA, FQGNSA. The CDR3 DNA is TGTGCCAGCAGACGTCCGGGACAGGGGGTGGCAGATACGCAGTATTTT. Translated, it gives CASRRPGQGVADTQYF.

This sequence joins TRBV6-5 and TRBJ2-7; 10 nucleotides line up with TRBD2. The CDR3 runs to 13 residues. V gave up 7 bases and J gave up 3 bases; unmatched junction bases: 3. Germline V CDR1 and CDR2: MNHEY, SVGAGI. The CDR3 nucleotides are TGTGCCAGCAATGGACTAGCGGACTACGAGCAGTACTTC. It is translated as CASNGLADYEQYF.

The V gene is TRBV7-2, the J gene TRBJ1-3, with 11 bases matching TRBD1. The CDR3 runs 14 residues. V shed 5 bases, J shed 9 bases, and the junction held 6 bases outside the gene matches. The germline gives CDR1 SGHTA, CDR2 FQGNSA. CDR3 DNA sequence: TGTGCCAGCAGCCCCGGACAGGGGGCGTCCACCATATATTTT. It translates to CASSPGQGASTIYF.

This chain joins TRBV6-4 and TRBJ2-3; D is perhaps TRBD2 (7 bases). The CDR3 is made up of 13 amino acids. Looked up from germline, CDR1 is MRHNA and CDR2 is SNTAGT. Trimming took off 2 bases at V and 7 bases at J, with 10 bases between the two ends. Here the CDR3 reads CASSDSGTNTQYF. For the CDR3, the DNA is TGTGCCAGCAGTGACAGCGGGACAAATACGCAGTATTTT.

V usage is TRBV5-5 and J usage is TRBJ1-2; no firm D call. Germline loops: CDR1 SGHKS, CDR2 YYEKEE (reference sequence). The CDR3 sequence is 12 residues long. V lost 4 bases to trimming and J lost 6 bases, with 10 bases between them. The CDR3 DNA sequence: TGTGCCAGCAGCGCAACGAGGGATGGCTACACCTTC. Amino acids: CASSATRDGYTF.

About this clone itself: Distinct nucleotide sequences in the sample also encode this CDR3. This chain's CDR3 is CAWSSGSNQPQHF. The CDR3 nucleotides read TGTGCCTGGAGTTCAGGGAGCAATCAGCCCCAGCATTTT. The V call is TRBV30, the J call TRBJ1-5; possibly TRBD1 for D (5 bases). This CDR3 spans 13 amino acids. Germline lookup yields CDR1 GTSNPN and CDR2 SVGIG (reference sequence). V dropped 2 bases and J dropped 1 base, with 6 bases sitting between them.

The V and J genes are TRBV28 and TRBJ1-5; D not certain. Trimming removed 7 bases at V and 4 bases at J, with 11 bases between. This CDR3 has 13 residues. Germline V gives CDR1 MDHEN, CDR2 SYDVKM. The CDR3 DNA reads TGTGCCAGCATCGAGGCGAAAAATCAGCCCCAGCATTTT. Its translation: CASIEAKNQPQHF.

This clone appeared once. The chain combines TRBV6-1 with TRBJ1-1; D is uncertain. This CDR3 is 14 amino acids long. From germline, CDR1 is MNHNS and CDR2 SASEGT. Trimming left V 2 bases short and J 1 base short, with 8 bases between. CDR3 residues: CASSEYLSNTEAFF. The CDR3 bases are TGTGCCAGCAGTGAATACTTGTCGAACACTGAAGCTTTCTTT.

As concerns this clone: The sample holds other DNA sequences that translate to the same CDR3. The V call is TRBV5-6, the J call TRBJ1-3; D gene uncertain. The germline V gene has CDR1 SGHDT and CDR2 YYEEEE. Trimming removed 1 base from V and 0 bases from J, with 5 bases in between. This CDR3 spans 14 amino acids. For the CDR3, the DNA is TGTGCCAGCAGCTTGCGGGGCTCTGGAAACACCATATATTTT. Translating it yields CASSLRGSGNTIYF.